Following are 6 T cell receptor beta chains from one sample sequenced in a study of cytomegalovirus exposure and HLA in healthy donors. The PCR made use of 60 Vbeta and 13 Jbeta primers. Data came from immunoSEQ multiplex PCR; TCRdb stores just in-frame clones and leaves some out. The repertoire holds some 140,000 clones, with about 84% as singletons. Source material: PBMCs. The receptors derive from a middle-aged woman in good health and CMV-seropositive.

The chain joins TRBV5-4 to TRBJ2-5; 7 bases are shared with TRBD2. The CDR3 sequence is 15 residues long. CDR1 and CDR2 from the germline V gene are SGHNT and YYREEE (reference sequence). V shed 0 bases, J shed 2 bases, and the junction held 4 bases outside the gene matches. The chain's CDR3 is CASSLGPAGQETQYF. The CDR3 DNA is TGTGCCAGCAGCTTGGGGCCAGCGGGACAAGAGACCCAGTACTTC. The whole variable domain, filled in from reference TRBV5-4 and TRBJ2-5, reads ETGVTQSPTHLIKTRGQQVTLRCSSQSGHNTVSWYQQALGQGPQFIFQYYREEENGRGNFPPRFSGLQFPNYSSELNVNALELDDSALYLCASSLGPAGQETQYFGPGTRLLVL.

In this sample, this clone turned up once. The chain has TRBV2 and TRBJ2-1, with D maybe TRBD2 (5 bases). The V end was cut by 1 base, the J end by 5 bases, with 15 bases between. This CDR3 has 16 amino acids. Germline values: CDR1 SNHLY, CDR2 FYNNEI. CDR3 region: CASSEEPRTGNNEQFF. In DNA form, the CDR3 reads TGTGCCAGCAGTGAAGAACCCAGGACGGGGAACAATGAGCAGTTCTTC.

The rearrangement uses TRBV2 and TRBJ1-6, with no clear D. CDR1 and CDR2 (germline): SNHLY, FYNNEI. Trimming cost V 0 bases and J 7 bases, with 10 bases left between them. The CDR3 sequence is 15 residues long. CDR3 sequence reads: CASSEAGRGNSPLHF. The CDR3 DNA is TGTGCCAGCAGTGAAGCAGGCCGAGGGAATTCACCCCTCCACTTT.

The table lists this clone with a few counts. The V gene is TRBV6-1, the J gene TRBJ2-1; D remains unclear. The CDR3 is 13 residues long. V gave up 0 bases and J gave up 4 bases, with 4 bases separating them. The V gene's germline CDR1 is MNHNS and CDR2 SASEGT. The CDR3: CASSEAGYNEQFF. CDR3 bases: TGTGCCAGCAGTGAAGCCGGGTACAATGAGCAGTTCTTC.

This chain uses TRBV11-2 with TRBJ2-5; 11 nucleotides match TRBD2. The CDR3 is made up of 16 amino acids. The germline gives CDR1 SGHAT, CDR2 FQNNGV. The junction had 10 bases not matched to a gene; V was cut back by 5 bases and J by 5 bases. The CDR3 sequence: CASSTGTSGGGETQYF. The CDR3 DNA is TGTGCCAGCAGCACCGGGACTAGCGGAGGCGGGGAGACCCAGTACTTC.

The J gene is TRBJ2-7, the V gene TRBV18, with TRBD2 matching 9 bases. Germline V gene lookup returns CDR1 KGHSH and CDR2 LQKENI. This CDR3 contains 15 residues. The V gene end was trimmed by 6 bases and the J gene end by 2 bases; junction bases not matched to a gene: 8. Here the CDR3 DNA reads TGTGCCAGCTCCGTTGGCGGGAGGGCCGCCTACGAGCAGTACTTC. Amino acids: CASSVGGRAAYEQYF. Filled out from reference TRBV18 and TRBJ2-7, the complete variable domain reads NAGVMQNPRHLVRRRGQEARLRCSPMKGHSHVYWYRQLPEEGLKFMVYLQKENIIDESGMPKERFSAEFPKEGPSILRIQQVVRGDSAAYFCASSVGGRAAYEQYFGPGTRLTVT.